Each of the 14 T cell receptor beta chains below was sequenced from the same sample in a study of immune heterogeneity within non-small cell lung tumors. Per sample, approximately 570 ng of bulk tumor genomic DNA was the template used. Widely spaced biopsies, several per primary tumor, were obtained at surgery. The patients were newly diagnosed with non-small cell lung cancer, had not been treated, and had curative surgery. CDR3 of TCR beta was amplified by multiplex PCR that used 32 V and 13 J primers. TCRdb reprocessed the multiplex PCR reads with MiXCR, giving one entry per CDR3 protein. The sample includes some 2,500 distinct CDR3 sequences, over 20% of them seen just once. What was sequenced was lung tumor tissue. The source of these receptors is a man aged 35 to 55 with non-small cell lung cancer.

This clonotype ranks as medium-sized (0.01 to 0.1%). J is TRBJ1-2 and V is TRBV19; D not certain. Germline V lookup: CDR1 LNHDA, CDR2 SQIVND (reference sequence). The CDR3 has 16 residues. Trimming took 7 bases from V and 0 from J, leaving 18 bases between them. The CDR3 DNA sequence: TGTGCCAGTAAGGTTAGTCCCGCAGGAGCTAACTATGGCTACACCTTC. Protein product: CASKVSPAGANYGYTF.

By sample share, this clonotype is medium-sized. The rearrangement links TRBV20-1 to TRBJ2-1, with 7 bases fitting TRBD2. The germline CDR1 and CDR2 sequences are DFQATT and SNEGSKA (reference sequence). Germline trimming cut 2 bases from V and 4 bases from J; bases unmatched to any gene: 5. This CDR3 comprises 14 residues. CDR3: CSARILARYNEQFF. CDR3 in DNA: TGCAGTGCTAGAATACTAGCGAGATACAATGAGCAGTTCTTC.

This clonotype is judged medium-sized. This chain connects TRBV2 to TRBJ1-1; D call uncertain. CDR3 length equals 12 residues. Germline values: CDR1 SNHLY, CDR2 FYNNEI. V was shortened by 6 bases and J by 0 bases, with 5 bases between the two germline ends. CDR3 sequence: CASRAMNTEAFF. CDR3 DNA: TGTGCCAGCAGGGCGATGAACACTGAAGCTTTCTTT.

This clonotype is judged medium-sized. This sequence joins TRBV28 and TRBJ1-4, with a weak D call TRBD1 (6 bases). The CDR3 contains 14 residues. The V and J ends lost 4 bases and 7 bases respectively, with 13 bases between them. Germline V gene lookup returns CDR1 MDHEN and CDR2 SYDVKM. The CDR3 loop reads CASSSPGHTEKLFF. For the CDR3, the DNA is TGTGCCAGCAGTTCTCCGGGACACACTGAAAAACTGTTTTTT.

Remarks on this clonotype: A much larger clone sits a single nucleotide away, making a read error possible. The V and J genes are TRBV6-4 and TRBJ2-5; D gene unclear. The CDR3 is 18 residues long. Germline assignment: CDR1 MRHNA and CDR2 SNTAGT. The CDR3 here is CHNVPAVTPPSTWETQYF. CDR3 DNA sequence: TGTCATAACGTGCCAGCAGTGACTCCGCCCTCGACGTGGGAGACCCAGTACTTC.

This clonotype is medium-sized in the sample. The chain carries TRBV6-1 and TRBJ1-1; a weak D match, TRBD1 (5 bases). CDR1 is MNHNS, CDR2 SASEGT, per germline. The CDR3 is 12 amino acids. The V end lost 5 bases, the J end lost 8 bases, and 12 bases lay between the germline ends. This CDR3 is CASSYTTGEAFF. The CDR3 nucleotides read TGTGCCAGCAGTTACACTACAGGAGAAGCTTTCTTT.

This chain's CDR3 is CASGGGSSTGELFF. CDR3 DNA: TGTGCCAGCGGGGGGGGGAGTTCCACCGGGGAGCTGTTTTTT. This rearrangement joins TRBV12-3 or TRBV12-4 to TRBJ2-2; 7 bases are shared with TRBD2. CDR3 length equals 14 residues. Unmatched junction bases numbered 7, after V lost 8 bases and J lost 4 bases.

This clonotype is classed as medium-sized. The chain links TRBV20-1 to TRBJ2-7; TRBD2 agrees at 11 bases. This CDR3 comprises 14 residues. In germline, CDR1 is DFQATT, CDR2 SNEGSKA (reference sequence). V shed 6 bases and J 4 bases; nucleotides not matched to a gene: 8. CDR3 nucleotide sequence: TGCAGTGCAAATAGCGGGAGGGTCGGATACGAGCAGTACTTC. Its translation is CSANSGRVGYEQYF.

This clonotype counts as medium-sized. The rearrangement uses TRBV6-2 or TRBV6-3 and TRBJ2-6; no definite D call. V shed 3 bases and J shed 0 bases, with 15 bases lying between them. Germline lookup yields CDR1 MNHEY and CDR2 SVGEGT. There are 18 residues in the CDR3. The CDR3 coding sequence is TGTGCCAGCAGTTATTTTGGTTTAGAAGTCTCTGGGGCCAACGTCCTGACTTTC. This encodes CASSYFGLEVSGANVLTF.

Details on this clonotype: This may stem from a read error, because a much larger clone lies one nucleotide away. The chain is built from TRBV24-1 and TRBJ2-5; 10 positions match TRBD2. After removal of 2 bases from V and 7 bases from J, the junction contained 15 bases not matched to a gene. This CDR3 is 18 amino acids long. In germline, CDR1 is KGHDR, CDR2 SFDVKD. CDR3 coding DNA: TGTGCCACCAGTGATTCGGTGACTAGCGGGCTCGCCCCAGGGACCCAGTACTTC. It translates to CATSDSVTSGLAPGTQYF.

Sample share makes this clonotype medium-sized (0.01 to 0.1%). The V call is TRBV19, the J call TRBJ1-5; 9 positions agree with TRBD1. V trimming: 6 bases; J trimming: 13 bases; junction bases outside the gene matches: 7. Germline assignment: CDR1 LNHDA and CDR2 SQIVND (reference sequence). CDR3 length: 12 amino acids. CDR3 loop: CASSGGTGPQHF. The CDR3 region has the DNA TGTGCCAGTAGCGGCGGGACAGGGCCTCAGCATTTT.

J is TRBJ2-5 and V is TRBV20-1, with 7 bases lining up with TRBD2. With 4 bases clipped from V and 0 bases from J, the junction kept 17 bases outside the gene matches. The germline CDR1 and CDR2 sequences are DFQATT and SNEGSKA (reference sequence). This CDR3 has 18 residues. CDR3 protein: CSAIPSGGGGPYQETQYF. CDR3 DNA sequence: TGCAGTGCTATCCCCTCGGGGGGAGGCGGCCCGTACCAAGAGACCCAGTACTTC.

The genes are TRBV15 and TRBJ2-1, with TRBD2 matching 10 bases. This CDR3 has 17 residues. The junction had 7 bases not matched to a gene; V was cut back by 1 base and J by 4 bases. Germline values: CDR1 LNHNV, CDR2 YYDKDF (reference sequence). CDR3 sequence: CATSRGLALAGYNEQFF. The CDR3, as DNA: TGTGCCACCAGCAGAGGATTAGCACTAGCGGGGTACAATGAGCAGTTCTTC.

By share, this clonotype counts as medium-sized. The rearrangement links TRBV7-9 to TRBJ2-3; TRBD2 aligns across 10 bases. CDR1 and CDR2 from the germline V gene are SEHNR and FQNEAQ (reference sequence). J was trimmed by 6 bases and V by 1 base; bases with no gene match: 4. CDR3 length: 15 amino acids. This CDR3 is CASSLGAGGPDTQYF. The CDR3 nucleotides are TGTGCCAGCAGCTTAGGAGCGGGAGGGCCCGATACGCAGTATTTT.